Sequencing of this TCR beta chain was carried out in a study of T-cell reconstitution after alpha-beta-depleted transplantation in children. Study observations and caveats: Reports say that about two months after transplant, the alpha-beta T cells came out of several hundred graft clones that had expanded. TCRbeta diversity was high at day 60 in some patients (a result of surviving recipient T cells and thymic progenitors). A year had passed since transplant, and T-cell counts and diversity by then came mostly from newly produced T cells.

V lost 5 bases and J lost 3; bases outside the gene matches: 4. This CDR3 region has 13 residues. This clonotype has more than one count but fewer than ten. The antigen remains undetermined. Unique molecular identifiers were built into the TCRbeta library. TCRdb fed the PCR reads into MiXCR, producing one record per CDR3 protein. This repertoire shows more than 400,000 distinct CDR3 sequences, roughly 10% found once; its top ten account for approximately 15%. The material sequenced was PBMCs, mostly from graft donor cells, taken 180 days after TCRalphabeta/CD19-depleted stem cell transplant. The chain has TRBV12-3 or TRBV12-4 and TRBJ2-7; 7 positions agree with TRBD1. This sequence was found in a female patient between 2 and 15 years old who had a stem cell transplant for aplastic anemia, so the T cells may come from the graft donor. This CDR3 is CASSLGQYYEQYF. CDR3 nucleotides: TGTGCCAGCAGTCTGGGACAGTACTACGAGCAGTACTTC.